What follows are 10 T cell receptor beta chains derived from one specimen sequenced in a study of blood T cell repertoires in COVID-19. Clones were read by immunoSEQ multiplex PCR, and TCRdb kept only the in-frame ones, dropping some. The sample lists about 360,000 clones, around 87% occurring once. Sequenced material: PBMCs or T cells enriched from blood (not recorded which). The receptor set was obtained from a man aged 30 to 45 who had recovered from COVID-19.

The chain is built from TRBV10-1 and TRBJ1-6; 7 bases fit TRBD1. V dropped 6 bases and J dropped 10; count of bases not matched to a gene: 6. CDR1 and CDR2 (germline): WNHNN, SYGVQD (reference sequence). This CDR3 region has 13 residues. In DNA, the CDR3 is TGCGCCAGCAGCCGGGACAGCCGATCACCCCTCCACTTT. It specifies CASSRDSRSPLHF.

The chain recombines TRBV14 with TRBJ2-5, with 14 bases fitting TRBD2. The ends lost 4 bases at V and 4 bases at J; junction bases unmatched: 2. The CDR3 covers 15 residues. Germline lookup yields CDR1 SGHDN and CDR2 FVKESK. CDR3 region: CASSLGTSGGETQYF. In nucleotides, the CDR3 is TGTGCCAGCAGCCTTGGGACTAGCGGGGGAGAGACCCAGTACTTC.

This clone was observed a single time. The V and J genes are TRBV3-1 (or the pseudogene TRBV3-2) and TRBJ2-3, with a weak D call TRBD1 (6 bases). Deletions cut 0 bases from V and 1 base from J, with 11 bases between. This CDR3 is 16 amino acids long. Per the germline V gene, CDR1 is LGHDT and CDR2 is YNNKEL (reference sequence). As DNA, the CDR3 is TGTGCCAGCAGCCAAGACGGACAGTGGGGCACAGATACGCAGTATTTT. The encoded protein is CASSQDGQWGTDTQYF.

The J gene is TRBJ1-2, the V gene TRBV23-1, with a tentative D call TRBD1 (5 bases). TRBV23-1 carries the ORF label, with uncertain function. The CDR3 is made up of 17 amino acids. With 0 bases removed from V and 4 bases from J, the gap between germline ends came to 18 bases. The CDR3 DNA reads TGCGCCAGCAGTCAATCTAGGTGTCACAGGTCGGCCTATGGCTACACCTTC. Encoded protein: CASSQSRCHRSAYGYTF.

CDR3 sequence: CASSLTATGNYGYTF. DNA of the CDR3: TGTGCCAGCAGCTTGACCGCGACAGGGAACTATGGCTACACCTTC. The chain uses TRBV5-6 and TRBJ1-2; 7 nucleotides align to TRBD1. The V segment lost 1 base and the J segment 2 bases; nucleotides outside the gene matches: 5. The germline V gene encodes CDR1 SGHDT and CDR2 YYEEEE. This CDR3 spans 15 amino acids.

This sequence joins TRBV10-3 and TRBJ1-1, with TRBD1 as a possible D gene (6 bases). V was cut by 0 bases and J by 5 bases, with 10 bases left in between. From germline, CDR1 is ENHRY and CDR2 SYGVKD. The CDR3 is 14 residues long. The CDR3 protein is CAISESRTVTEAFF. CDR3 DNA: TGTGCCATCAGTGAGTCTAGGACAGTGACTGAAGCTTTCTTT.

The J gene is TRBJ1-5, the V gene TRBV11-1, with D maybe TRBD1 (6 bases). With 2 bases removed from V and 5 bases from J, the gap between germline ends came to 7 bases. Germline V gene lookup returns CDR1 SGHAT and CDR2 FQDESV (reference sequence). The CDR3 contains 13 residues. CDR3 protein: CASSLSGDQPQHF. The DNA for the CDR3 is TGTGCCAGCAGCTTATCAGGGGATCAGCCCCAGCATTTT.

This chain joins TRBV3-1 (or the pseudogene TRBV3-2) and TRBJ1-6; 7 bases agree with TRBD1. Per germline, CDR1 LGHDT and CDR2 YNNKEL (reference sequence). Trimming removed 4 bases from V and 8 bases from J; junction bases left unmatched: 5. This CDR3 spans 14 amino acids. DNA of the CDR3: TGTGCCAGCAGCCCGGGACAGACCTATTCACCCCTCCACTTT. Its translation is CASSPGQTYSPLHF.

This chain uses TRBV5-1 with TRBJ2-7; 7 bases align to TRBD2. V shed 1 base and J 8 bases; nucleotides not matched to a gene: 12. Per germline, CDR1 SGHRS and CDR2 YFSETQ. The CDR3 is made up of 15 amino acids. The CDR3: CASSLTVTGTTKQYF. CDR3 nucleotides: TGCGCCAGCAGCTTGACCGTTACCGGGACTACGAAGCAGTACTTC. Based on the CDR3 plus reference TRBV5-1 and TRBJ2-7, the full variable domain is KAGVTQTPRYLIKTRGQQVTLSCSPISGHRSVSWYQQTPGQGLQFLFEYFSETQRNKGNFPGRFSGRQFSNSRSEMNVSTLELGDSALYLCASSLTVTGTTKQYFGPGTRLTVT.

The V call is TRBV29-1, the J call TRBJ2-5; the match to TRBD1 covers 9 bases. Germline V gene sequence: CDR1 SQVTM, CDR2 ANQGSEA. This CDR3 comprises 13 residues. J lost 5 bases, V lost 6 bases, and 7 bases had no gene match. The DNA of the CDR3 is TGCAGCGTAGAACAGGGGGCCGGGGAGACCCAGTACTTC. It yields the protein CSVEQGAGETQYF.